This entry lists 3 T cell receptor beta chains sequenced from one sample in a study of cytomegalovirus exposure and HLA in healthy donors. The assay was immunoSEQ multiplex PCR, and TCRdb's table has in-frame clones only and misses some. Among around 180,000 clones listed, more than 75% were seen once. The sample taken for sequencing was PBMCs. The receptors stem from a man in his late teens or twenties in good health and CMV-seropositive.

This clone was seen a handful of times. V and J are TRBV6-1 and TRBJ1-1, with 8 bases lining up with TRBD1. The CDR3 loop spans 16 amino acids. V dropped 3 bases and J dropped 2; count of bases not matched to a gene: 8. From germline, CDR1 is MNHNS and CDR2 SASEGT. The CDR3 is CASSEQGARVNTEAFF. The DNA of the CDR3 is TGTGCCAGCAGTGAGCAGGGGGCGAGGGTAAACACTGAAGCTTTCTTT.

The chain joins TRBV6-6 to TRBJ1-1; weak D call: TRBD1 (6 bases). Germline values: CDR1 MNHNY, CDR2 SVGAGI (reference sequence). The CDR3 loop spans 14 amino acids. Trimming cost V 2 bases and J 0 bases, with 7 bases left between them. The CDR3 loop is CASSYTGMNTEAFF. CDR3 DNA sequence: TGTGCCAGCAGTTACACAGGGATGAACACTGAAGCTTTCTTT.

J is TRBJ2-3 and V is TRBV4-3, with 9 bases that match TRBD2. In germline, CDR1 is LGHNA, CDR2 YSLEER. This CDR3 spans 17 amino acids. Trimming cost V 1 base and J 3 bases; bases outside gene matches: 8. The CDR3 DNA reads as TGCGCCAGCAGCCAAGTTCATGCGGGAGGGTTGACAGATACGCAGTATTTT. Translated, it gives CASSQVHAGGLTDTQYF.